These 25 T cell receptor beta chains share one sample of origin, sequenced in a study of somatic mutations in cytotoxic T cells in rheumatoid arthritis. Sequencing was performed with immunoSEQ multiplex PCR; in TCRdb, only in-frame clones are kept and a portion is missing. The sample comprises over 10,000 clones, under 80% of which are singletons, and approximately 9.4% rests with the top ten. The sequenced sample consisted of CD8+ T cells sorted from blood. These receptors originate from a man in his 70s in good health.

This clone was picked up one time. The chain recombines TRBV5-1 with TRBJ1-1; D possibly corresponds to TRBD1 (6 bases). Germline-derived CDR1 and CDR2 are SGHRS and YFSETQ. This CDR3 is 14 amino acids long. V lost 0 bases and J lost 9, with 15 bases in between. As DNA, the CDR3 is TGCGCCAGCAGCTTGGATGGGGGCGCAGGAAAAGCTTTCTTT. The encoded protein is CASSLDGGAGKAFF.

The CDR3 here is CASSWTGRYEQYF. The CDR3 DNA sequence: TGTGCCAGCAGCTGGACAGGTCGATACGAGCAGTACTTC. The chain joins TRBV11-2 to TRBJ2-5; TRBD1 aligns across 7 bases. The closer fit of TRBJ2-7 to the DNA end suggests the J call may be wrong. Germline CDR1 and CDR2: SGHAT and FQNNGV. CDR3 length: 13 residues.

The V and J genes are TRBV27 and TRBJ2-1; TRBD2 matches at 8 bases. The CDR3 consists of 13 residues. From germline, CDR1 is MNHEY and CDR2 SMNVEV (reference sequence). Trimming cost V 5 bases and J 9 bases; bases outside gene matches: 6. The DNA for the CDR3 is TGTGCCAGCAGTCCGGGACTAGAACCTGAGCAGTTCTTC. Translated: CASSPGLEPEQFF.

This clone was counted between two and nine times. CDR3 protein: CASSPGTGSYEQYF. The CDR3 nucleotides are TGTGCCAGCAGCCCCGGGACAGGGTCCTACGAGCAGTACTTC. The V call is TRBV5-4, the J call TRBJ2-7, with TRBD1 identical over 9 bases. Germline V CDR1 and CDR2: SGHNT, YYREEE (reference sequence). There are 14 residues in the CDR3. Trimming took 4 bases from V and 1 from J; bases not matched to a gene: 3.

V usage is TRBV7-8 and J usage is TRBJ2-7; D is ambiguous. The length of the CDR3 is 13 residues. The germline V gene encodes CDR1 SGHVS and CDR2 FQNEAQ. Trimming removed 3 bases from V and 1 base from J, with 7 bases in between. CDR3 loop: CASSFGGSYEQYF. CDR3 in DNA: TGTGCCAGCAGCTTCGGTGGTTCCTACGAGCAGTACTTC. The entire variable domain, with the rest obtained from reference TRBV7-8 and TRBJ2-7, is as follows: GAGVSQSPRYKVAKRGQDVALRCDPISGHVSLFWYQQALGQGPEFLTYFQNEAQLDKSGLPSDRFFAERPEGSVSTLKIQRTQQEDSAVYLCASSFGGSYEQYFGPGTRLTVT.

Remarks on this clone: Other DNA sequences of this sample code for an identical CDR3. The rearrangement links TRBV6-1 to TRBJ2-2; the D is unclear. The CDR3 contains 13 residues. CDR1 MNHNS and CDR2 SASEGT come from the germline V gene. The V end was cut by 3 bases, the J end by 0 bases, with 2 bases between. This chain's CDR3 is CASSDPNTGELFF. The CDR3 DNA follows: TGTGCCAGCAGTGACCCGAACACCGGGGAGCTGTTTTTT.

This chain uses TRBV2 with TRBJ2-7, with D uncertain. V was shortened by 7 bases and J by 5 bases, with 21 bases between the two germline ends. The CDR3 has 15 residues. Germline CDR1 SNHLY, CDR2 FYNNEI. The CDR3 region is CASTPKGGSFDEQYF. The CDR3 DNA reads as TGTGCCAGCACTCCTAAGGGCGGTAGCTTTGACGAGCAGTACTTC.

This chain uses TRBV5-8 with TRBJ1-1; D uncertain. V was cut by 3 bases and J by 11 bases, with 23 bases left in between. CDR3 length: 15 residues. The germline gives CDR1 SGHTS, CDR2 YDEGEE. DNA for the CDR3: TGTGCCAGCAGCTCCGAAATTGGACCGGGTTTGGGGGCTTTCTTT. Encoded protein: CASSSEIGPGLGAFF.

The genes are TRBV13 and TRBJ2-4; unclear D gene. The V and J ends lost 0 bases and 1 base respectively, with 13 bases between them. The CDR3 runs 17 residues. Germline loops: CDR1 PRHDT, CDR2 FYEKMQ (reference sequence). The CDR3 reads CASSLGARGPAKNIQYF. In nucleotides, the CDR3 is TGTGCCAGCAGCTTAGGGGCCCGCGGTCCGGCCAAAAACATTCAGTACTTC.

In nucleotides, the CDR3 is TGCGCCAGCAGCTTGGGAGGGACAATCGAGCAGTACTTC. Its protein is CASSLGGTIEQYF. V is TRBV5-1 and J is TRBJ2-7; D possibly corresponds to TRBD1 (6 bases). This CDR3 comprises 13 residues. The germline gives CDR1 SGHRS, CDR2 YFSETQ. The ends were cut back, 0 bases at V and 6 bases at J, with 10 bases in the middle.

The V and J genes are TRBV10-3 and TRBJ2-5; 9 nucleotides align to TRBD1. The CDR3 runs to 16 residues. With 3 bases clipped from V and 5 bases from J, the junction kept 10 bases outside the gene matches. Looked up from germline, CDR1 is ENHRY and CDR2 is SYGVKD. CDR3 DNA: TGTGCCATCAGTGATCTGGACAGGGGTGAAAGGGAGACCCAGTACTTC. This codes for CAISDLDRGERETQYF.

The CDR3 bases are TGCAGCGTTGAAGATCCGGGGGACAGGGATCTTGCCCAGTACTTC. Protein product: CSVEDPGDRDLAQYF. The gene calls are TRBV29-1 and TRBJ2-5; 9 bases are a match to TRBD1. The CDR3 loop spans 15 amino acids. The germline CDR1 and CDR2 sequences are SQVTM and ANQGSEA. V dropped 0 bases and J dropped 9; count of bases not matched to a gene: 11. The whole variable domain, remainder taken from reference TRBV29-1 and TRBJ2-5, is SAVISQKPSRDICQRGTSLTIQCQVDSQVTMMFWYRQQPGQSLTLIATANQGSEATYESGFVIDKFPISRPNLTFSTLTVSNMSPEDSSIYLCSVEDPGDRDLAQYFGPGTRLLVL.

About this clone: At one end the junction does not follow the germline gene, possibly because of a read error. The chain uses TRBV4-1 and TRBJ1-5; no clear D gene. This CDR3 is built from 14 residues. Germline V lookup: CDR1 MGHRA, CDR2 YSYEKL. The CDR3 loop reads CASSQDSATQSQHF. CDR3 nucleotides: TGCGCCAGCAGCCAAGATAGCGCTACTCAGTCCCAGCATTTT.

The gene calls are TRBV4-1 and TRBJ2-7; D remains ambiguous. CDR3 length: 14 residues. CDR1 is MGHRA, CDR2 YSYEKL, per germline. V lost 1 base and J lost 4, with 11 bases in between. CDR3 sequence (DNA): TGCGCCAGCAGCCAAGGGGCTATCGGGTACGAGCAGTACTTC. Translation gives CASSQGAIGYEQYF.

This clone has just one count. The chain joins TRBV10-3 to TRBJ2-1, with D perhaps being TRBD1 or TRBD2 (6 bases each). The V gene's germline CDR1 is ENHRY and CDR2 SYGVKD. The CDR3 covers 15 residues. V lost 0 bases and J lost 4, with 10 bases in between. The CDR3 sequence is CAISESRGAYNEQFF. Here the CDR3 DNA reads TGTGCCATCAGTGAGTCGAGGGGGGCTTACAATGAGCAGTTCTTC.

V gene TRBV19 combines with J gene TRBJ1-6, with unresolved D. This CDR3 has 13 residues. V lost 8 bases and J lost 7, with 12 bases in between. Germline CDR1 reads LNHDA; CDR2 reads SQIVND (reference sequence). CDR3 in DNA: TGTGCCAGTTGCGGCCAATTCAATTCACCCCTCCACTTT. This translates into CASCGQFNSPLHF.

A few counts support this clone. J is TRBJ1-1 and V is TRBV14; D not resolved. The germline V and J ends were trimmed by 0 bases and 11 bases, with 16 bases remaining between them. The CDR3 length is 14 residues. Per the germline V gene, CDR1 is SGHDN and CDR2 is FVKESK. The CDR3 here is CASSQDDPRLGAFF. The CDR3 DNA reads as TGTGCCAGCAGCCAAGATGACCCACGCCTGGGGGCTTTCTTT.

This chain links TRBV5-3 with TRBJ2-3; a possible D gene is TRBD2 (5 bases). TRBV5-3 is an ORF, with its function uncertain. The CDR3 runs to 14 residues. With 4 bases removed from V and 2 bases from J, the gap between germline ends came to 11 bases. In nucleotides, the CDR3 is TGTGCCAGAAGCGCACCAGCGGCCACAGATACGCAGTATTTT. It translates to CARSAPAATDTQYF.

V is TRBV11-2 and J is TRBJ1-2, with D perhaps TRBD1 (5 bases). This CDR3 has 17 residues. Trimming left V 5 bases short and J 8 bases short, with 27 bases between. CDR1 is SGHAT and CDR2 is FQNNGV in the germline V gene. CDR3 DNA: TGTGCCAGCAGCCCAGCGGGAGGGGATCTTCTAACTATGGGCTACACCTTC. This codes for CASSPAGGDLLTMGYTF.

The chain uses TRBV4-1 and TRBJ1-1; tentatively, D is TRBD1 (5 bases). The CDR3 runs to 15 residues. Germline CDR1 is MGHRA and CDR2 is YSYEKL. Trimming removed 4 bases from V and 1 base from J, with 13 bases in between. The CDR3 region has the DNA TGCGCCAGCAGCCCTGTGGGGGGGAAGAACACTGAAGCTTTCTTT. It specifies CASSPVGGKNTEAFF.

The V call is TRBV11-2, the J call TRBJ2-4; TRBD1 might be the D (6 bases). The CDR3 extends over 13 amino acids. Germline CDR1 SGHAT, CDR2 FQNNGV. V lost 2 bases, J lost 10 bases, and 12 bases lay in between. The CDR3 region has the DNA TGTGCCAGCAGCTTACAGGGGCTGGGGATTCAGTACTTC. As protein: CASSLQGLGIQYF.

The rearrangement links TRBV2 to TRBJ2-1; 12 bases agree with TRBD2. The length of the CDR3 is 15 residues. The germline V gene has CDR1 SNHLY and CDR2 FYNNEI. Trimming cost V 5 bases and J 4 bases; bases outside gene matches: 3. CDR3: CASSPGTSGYNEQFF. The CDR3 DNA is TGTGCCAGCAGTCCAGGGACTAGCGGGTACAATGAGCAGTTCTTC.

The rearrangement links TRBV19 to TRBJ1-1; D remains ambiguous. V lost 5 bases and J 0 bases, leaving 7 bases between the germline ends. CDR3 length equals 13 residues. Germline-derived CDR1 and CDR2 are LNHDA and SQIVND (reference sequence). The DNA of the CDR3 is TGTGCCAGTAGTCTTGGTGTGAACACTGAAGCTTTCTTT. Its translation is CASSLGVNTEAFF.

CDR3 protein: CASSLGLAEYNEQFF. CDR3 DNA sequence: TGTGCCAGCAGCTTAGGGCTAGCGGAATACAATGAGCAGTTCTTC. The rearrangement joins TRBV11-1 to TRBJ2-1, with 7 nucleotides matching TRBD2. Looked up from germline, CDR1 is SGHAT and CDR2 is FQDESV (reference sequence). V was pared by 1 base and J by 4 bases, with 4 bases of the junction left unmatched. The CDR3 is 15 amino acids.

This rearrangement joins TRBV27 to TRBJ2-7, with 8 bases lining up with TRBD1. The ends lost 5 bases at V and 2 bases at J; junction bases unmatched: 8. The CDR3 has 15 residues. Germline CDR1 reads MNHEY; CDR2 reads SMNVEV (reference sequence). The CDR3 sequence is CASSPRQGTTYEQYF. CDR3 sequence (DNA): TGTGCCAGCAGTCCGCGACAGGGGACAACCTACGAGCAGTACTTC.